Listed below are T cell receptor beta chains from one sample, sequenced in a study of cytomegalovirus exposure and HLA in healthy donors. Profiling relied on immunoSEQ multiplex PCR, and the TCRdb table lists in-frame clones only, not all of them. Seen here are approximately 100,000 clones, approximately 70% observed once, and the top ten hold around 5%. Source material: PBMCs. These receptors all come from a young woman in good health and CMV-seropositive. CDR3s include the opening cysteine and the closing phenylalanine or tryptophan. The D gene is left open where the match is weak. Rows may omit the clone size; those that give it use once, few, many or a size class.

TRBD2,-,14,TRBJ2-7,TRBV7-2,CASSQGLAGHRQYF,TGTGCCAGCAGCCAGGGACTAGCGGGACACCGGCAGTACTTC
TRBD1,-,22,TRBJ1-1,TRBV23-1,CASSQPSNLRGQLGLQNTEAFF,TGCGCCAGCAGTCAACCCTCCAATTTGAGGGGACAGTTAGGGCTACAGAACACTGAAGCTTTCTTT
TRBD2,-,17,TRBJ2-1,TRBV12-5,CASGPTPSGSSYNEQFF,TGTGCTAGTGGCCCCACCCCTAGCGGGAGCTCCTACAATGAGCAGTTCTTC
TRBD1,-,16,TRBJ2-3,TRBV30,CAWSVGDRGQSDTQYF,TGTGCCTGGAGTGTAGGGGACAGGGGGCAGTCAGATACGCAGTATTTT
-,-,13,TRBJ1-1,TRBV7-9,CASSTLLDTEAFF,TGTGCCAGCAGCACTTTGCTGGACACTGAAGCTTTCTTT
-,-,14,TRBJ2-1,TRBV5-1,CASSFPSDYNEQFF,TGCGCCAGCAGCTTCCCTAGTGACTACAATGAGCAGTTCTTC
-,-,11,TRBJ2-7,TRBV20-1,CSGDMAYEQYF,TGCAGTGGGGACATGGCCTACGAGCAGTACTTC
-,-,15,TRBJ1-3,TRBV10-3,CAISPGLSSGNTIYF,TGTGCCATCAGCCCGGGACTGAGCTCTGGAAACACCATATATTTT
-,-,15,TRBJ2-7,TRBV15,CATSRVAGVPSEQYF,TGTGCCACCAGCAGAGTAGCCGGAGTGCCTTCCGAGCAGTACTTC
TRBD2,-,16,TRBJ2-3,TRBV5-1,CASSKGAGGNTDTQYF,TGCGCCAGCAGCAAAGGAGCGGGAGGGAACACAGATACGCAGTATTTT
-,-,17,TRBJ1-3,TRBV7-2,CASSLAAGAHSGNTIYF,TGTGCCAGCAGCTTAGCGGCGGGGGCCCACTCTGGAAACACCATATATTTT
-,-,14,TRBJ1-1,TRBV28,CASSLFFDKTEAFF,TGTGCCAGCAGTCTCTTTTTTGACAAAACTGAAGCTTTCTTT
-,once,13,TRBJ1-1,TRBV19,CASSTTGWTEAFF,TGTGCCAGTAGTACCACAGGGTGGACTGAAGCTTTCTTT
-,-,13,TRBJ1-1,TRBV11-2,CASSSDLNTEAFF,TGTGCCAGCAGCTCAGACTTGAACACTGAAGCTTTCTTT